This is a list of T cell receptor beta chains from one sample in a study of cytomegalovirus exposure and HLA in healthy donors. Sequencing used immunoSEQ multiplex PCR; TCRdb keeps in-frame clones, though not all of them. The data show about 130,000 clones, 70% to 80% seen once. The source material was PBMCs. Source of these receptors: a woman aged 60-75 years in good health and CMV-seropositive. Both conserved end residues are part of each CDR3. Fields, in order: clone size, V gene, D gene, J gene, CDR3 protein, CDR3 DNA. A D gene is named only where the DNA matches it firmly. The size of a clone is reported for some rows only, either as once, few or many, or as a class for expanded clones.

abundance: -
v_gene: TRBV7-6
d_gene: TRBD1
j_gene: TRBJ1-5
CDR3aa: CASSSIRDRFNQPQHF
CDR3nt: TGTGCCAGCAGCTCTATCCGGGACAGGTTCAATCAGCCCCAGCATTTT

abundance: once
v_gene: TRBV19
d_gene: -
j_gene: TRBJ1-5
CDR3aa: CASSLEAGRSNQPQHF
CDR3nt: TGTGCCAGTAGTCTCGAGGCGGGACGCAGCAATCAGCCCCAGCATTTT

abundance: -
v_gene: TRBV11-2
d_gene: -
j_gene: TRBJ2-6
CDR3aa: CASSRMGGSGANVLTF
CDR3nt: TGTGCCAGCAGTCGAATGGGGGGCTCTGGGGCCAACGTCCTGACTTTC

abundance: once
v_gene: TRBV15
d_gene: -
j_gene: TRBJ1-1
CDR3aa: CATSRAPRTAMNTEAFF
CDR3nt: TGTGCCACCAGCAGAGCACCCCGGACAGCTATGAACACTGAAGCTTTCTTT

abundance: -
v_gene: TRBV13
d_gene: TRBD1
j_gene: TRBJ1-1
CDR3aa: CASSLGTGETEAFF
CDR3nt: TGTGCCAGCAGCTTAGGGACAGGGGAGACTGAAGCTTTCTTT

abundance: few
v_gene: TRBV6-1
d_gene: -
j_gene: TRBJ1-4
CDR3aa: CASNTDRINEKLFF
CDR3nt: TGTGCCAGCAATACCGACAGGATTAATGAAAAACTGTTTTTT

abundance: -
v_gene: TRBV6-5
d_gene: TRBD2
j_gene: TRBJ2-1
CDR3aa: CASSYAGGNEQFF
CDR3nt: TGTGCCAGCAGTTATGCGGGGGGGAATGAGCAGTTCTTC

abundance: few
v_gene: TRBV2
d_gene: -
j_gene: TRBJ1-5
CDR3aa: CASSDQGGNQPQHF
CDR3nt: TGTGCCAGCAGTGACCAGGGCGGCAATCAGCCCCAGCATTTT

abundance: few
v_gene: TRBV11-2
d_gene: TRBD1
j_gene: TRBJ1-1
CDR3aa: CASSIDRVSTEAFF
CDR3nt: TGTGCCAGCAGCATCGACAGGGTAAGCACTGAAGCTTTCTTT

abundance: -
v_gene: TRBV6-1
d_gene: TRBD1
j_gene: TRBJ1-2
CDR3aa: CASNVGQGKRGYTF
CDR3nt: TGTGCCAGCAATGTGGGACAGGGGAAGCGGGGCTACACCTTC

abundance: -
v_gene: TRBV6-5
d_gene: TRBD2
j_gene: TRBJ2-7
CDR3aa: CASLSRLAGEYEQYF
CDR3nt: TGTGCCAGCCTCAGCCGGCTAGCGGGGGAGTACGAGCAGTACTTC

abundance: -
v_gene: TRBV9
d_gene: TRBD1
j_gene: TRBJ1-1
CDR3aa: CASSRGTGGMGKAFF
CDR3nt: TGTGCCAGCAGCAGGGGGACAGGGGGCATGGGAAAAGCTTTCTTT

abundance: once
v_gene: TRBV11-2
d_gene: -
j_gene: TRBJ2-1
CDR3aa: CASSLTHQNNEQFF
CDR3nt: TGTGCCAGCAGCTTAACACACCAAAACAATGAGCAGTTCTTC

abundance: -
v_gene: TRBV19
d_gene: -
j_gene: TRBJ1-1
CDR3aa: CASSISSGRALEAFF
CDR3nt: TGTGCCAGTAGTATTTCTTCCGGCAGGGCCCTCGAAGCTTTCTTT

abundance: -
v_gene: TRBV6-5
d_gene: -
j_gene: TRBJ1-1
CDR3aa: CASSYVQNTEAFF
CDR3nt: TGTGCCAGCAGTTACGTCCAGAACACTGAAGCTTTCTTT

abundance: -
v_gene: TRBV10-3
d_gene: TRBD2
j_gene: TRBJ2-5
CDR3aa: CAISDPPGLAGTLQETQYF
CDR3nt: TGTGCCATCAGTGACCCCCCGGGACTAGCGGGGACACTCCAAGAGACCCAGTACTTC

abundance: -
v_gene: TRBV15
d_gene: -
j_gene: TRBJ2-3
CDR3aa: CATSGWGLSDTQYF
CDR3nt: TGTGCCACCAGCGGGTGGGGGCTTTCAGATACGCAGTATTTT

abundance: -
v_gene: TRBV5-5
d_gene: -
j_gene: TRBJ1-6
CDR3aa: CASSLVGRGEHTNSPLHF
CDR3nt: TGTGCCAGCAGCTTGGTGGGCAGGGGAGAGCATACAAATTCACCCCTCCACTTT

abundance: few
v_gene: TRBV19
d_gene: -
j_gene: TRBJ2-6
CDR3aa: CASSIPGVYTSGANVLTF
CDR3nt: TGTGCCAGTAGTATCCCAGGGGTCTATACCTCTGGGGCCAACGTCCTGACTTTC

abundance: -
v_gene: TRBV9
d_gene: -
j_gene: TRBJ2-2
CDR3aa: CASSVGGGAGELFF
CDR3nt: TGTGCCAGCAGCGTAGGGGGGGGCGCCGGGGAGCTGTTTTTT

abundance: -
v_gene: TRBV5-1
d_gene: -
j_gene: TRBJ2-5
CDR3aa: CASRTADPEETQYF
CDR3nt: TGCGCCAGCAGAACAGCGGACCCTGAGGAGACCCAGTACTTC

abundance: -
v_gene: TRBV5-6
d_gene: TRBD1
j_gene: TRBJ1-1
CDR3aa: CASSQGVNTEAFF
CDR3nt: TGTGCCAGCAGCCAGGGGGTGAACACTGAAGCTTTCTTT

abundance: -
v_gene: TRBV5-1
d_gene: -
j_gene: TRBJ1-6
CDR3aa: CASSLGLRVNSPLHF
CDR3nt: TGCGCCAGCAGCTTGGGACTCAGGGTTAATTCACCCCTCCACTTT

abundance: -
v_gene: TRBV11-3
d_gene: TRBD1
j_gene: TRBJ2-3
CDR3aa: CASSSGQPDTQYF
CDR3nt: TGTGCCAGCAGCTCGGGACAGCCAGATACGCAGTATTTT

abundance: -
v_gene: TRBV7-3
d_gene: -
j_gene: TRBJ1-2
CDR3aa: CASSLGGGYGYTF
CDR3nt: TGTGCCAGCAGCTTAGGGGGCGGCTATGGCTACACCTTC

abundance: -
v_gene: TRBV7-6
d_gene: TRBD2
j_gene: TRBJ2-7
CDR3aa: CASSPTSGGADHEQYF
CDR3nt: TGTGCCAGCAGCCCGACTAGCGGGGGGGCCGACCACGAGCAGTACTTC

abundance: -
v_gene: TRBV10-3
d_gene: -
j_gene: TRBJ1-4
CDR3aa: CAISEGAANEKLFF
CDR3nt: TGTGCCATCAGTGAAGGGGCTGCTAATGAAAAACTGTTTTTT

abundance: few
v_gene: TRBV19
d_gene: -
j_gene: TRBJ2-1
CDR3aa: CASSIGLAEYNEQFF
CDR3nt: TGTGCCAGTAGTATAGGACTGGCTGAATACAATGAGCAGTTCTTC

abundance: -
v_gene: TRBV5-4
d_gene: TRBD2
j_gene: TRBJ2-7
CDR3aa: CASSFDGGEGEQYF
CDR3nt: TGTGCCAGCAGCTTCGACGGGGGGGAGGGCGAGCAGTACTTC

abundance: -
v_gene: TRBV2
d_gene: -
j_gene: TRBJ1-1
CDR3aa: CASSAYWNTEAFF
CDR3nt: TGTGCCAGCAGTGCCTATTGGAACACTGAAGCTTTCTTT

abundance: -
v_gene: TRBV29-1
d_gene: TRBD2
j_gene: TRBJ2-7
CDR3aa: CSVWTSSYEQYF
CDR3nt: TGCAGCGTATGGACTAGCTCTTACGAGCAGTACTTC

abundance: -
v_gene: TRBV6-4
d_gene: TRBD1
j_gene: TRBJ1-1
CDR3aa: CASEGQGLNTEAFF
CDR3nt: TGTGCCAGCGAGGGACAGGGGTTGAACACTGAAGCTTTCTTT

abundance: -
v_gene: TRBV13
d_gene: TRBD1
j_gene: TRBJ2-3
CDR3aa: CASSLVRTGGSTDTQYF
CDR3nt: TGTGCCAGCAGCTTAGTCCGGACAGGGGGATCCACAGATACGCAGTATTTT

abundance: -
v_gene: TRBV4-1
d_gene: -
j_gene: TRBJ2-7
CDR3aa: CASSHGARVSGGQYF
CDR3nt: TGCGCCAGCAGCCACGGAGCGAGGGTTTCCGGAGGGCAGTACTTC

abundance: -
v_gene: TRBV5-4
d_gene: TRBD2
j_gene: TRBJ2-2
CDR3aa: CASSNREGYPGELFF
CDR3nt: TGTGCCAGCAGCAACCGGGAGGGGTACCCCGGGGAGCTGTTTTTT

abundance: -
v_gene: TRBV27
d_gene: TRBD1
j_gene: TRBJ2-2
CDR3aa: CASSFEGANTGELFF
CDR3nt: TGTGCCAGCAGTTTTGAGGGGGCAAACACCGGGGAGCTGTTTTTT

abundance: few
v_gene: TRBV5-4
d_gene: -
j_gene: TRBJ2-5
CDR3aa: CASSTTKGGGETQYF
CDR3nt: TGTGCCAGCAGCACCACGAAGGGGGGAGGGGAGACCCAGTACTTC

abundance: -
v_gene: TRBV6-4
d_gene: -
j_gene: TRBJ2-1
CDR3aa: CASSDGQGGNEQFF
CDR3nt: TGTGCCAGCAGTGACGGGCAGGGTGGGAATGAGCAGTTCTTC

abundance: -
v_gene: TRBV6-5
d_gene: TRBD2
j_gene: TRBJ2-1
CDR3aa: CASRASGGDEQFF
CDR3nt: TGTGCCAGCAGGGCTAGCGGGGGAGATGAGCAGTTCTTC

abundance: few
v_gene: TRBV19
d_gene: -
j_gene: TRBJ1-4
CDR3aa: CASSAGTTNEKLFF
CDR3nt: TGTGCCAGTAGTGCCGGGACAACTAATGAAAAACTGTTTTTT

abundance: few
v_gene: TRBV19
d_gene: TRBD1
j_gene: TRBJ1-1
CDR3aa: CASTTDLSGGRPTVNTEAFF
CDR3nt: TGTGCCAGTACCACAGATCTCTCAGGGGGTAGGCCGACCGTTAACACTGAAGCTTTCTTT

abundance: -
v_gene: TRBV29-1
d_gene: -
j_gene: TRBJ1-6
CDR3aa: CSVRGRRDSPLHF
CDR3nt: TGCAGCGTTCGGGGTCGAAGGGATTCACCCCTCCACTTT

abundance: -
v_gene: TRBV9
d_gene: -
j_gene: TRBJ1-5
CDR3aa: CASSSRGDGDAQHF
CDR3nt: TGTGCCAGCAGCTCCAGAGGAGATGGAGATGCCCAGCATTTT